This TCR beta chain is from a study of blood T cell repertoires in COVID-19 (TCRdb year 2020). Background for the entire study: Collaborator samples came from the United States, Italy and Spain and covered acute and convalescent phases of COVID-19. The material from the prospective study consisted of cDNA or gDNA derived from T cells, B-cell-depleted T cells, or PBMCs. Deeply sampled blood TCRbeta repertoires from subjects exposed to, actively infected with, or recovered from COVID-19 were included in the dataset. A freely available public database, intended as a resource for researchers studying the immune response to SARS-CoV-2, is where the repertoires were released. The samples were drawn from the first 160 participants of the ongoing ImmuneRACE study and from 1,254 subjects provided by 6 global collaborators. Sample metadata almost always included a de-identified subject ID, COVID-19 status, age in years and sex. Where available, HLA class I and class II types were taken from metadata supplied by the sample provider and were not determined by assay-based typing. The investigation overall reported the following: Clinical and demographic metadata were provided uncurated, with the amount varying by source and participant.

Enrolling through a virtual design, the prospective study's participants ranged in age from roughly 18 to 95 years and lived across roughly 23 United States geographic areas. In the prospective study, participants were assigned to cohorts based on the clinical history participants reported in a screening survey and a study questionnaire. For ImmuneRACE Cohort 3, a participant was defined as recovered based on two consecutive negative NP/OP PCR tests, clearance by a healthcare professional, or resolution of symptoms. In the prospective study, mobile phlebotomists collected whole blood, serum and a nasopharyngeal or oropharyngeal swab from each participant. Participants in the prospective study had the option to provide additional blood draws and questionnaires over a roughly 2-month period. Prospective study blood samples were shipped either frozen or at room temperature before DNA extraction. TCRbeta CDR3 regions were amplified from genomic DNA by means of the immunoSEQ Assay, a bias-controlled multiplex PCR. In the original analysis: Nucleated cell counts per sample were estimated from amplification of reference gene primers within the assay. Sequence reads were collapsed and filtered to measure the absolute abundance of every unique TCRbeta CDR3 rearrangement. For each sample, productive Simpson clonality was calculated by taking the square root of Simpson's diversity index across productive rearrangements. TCRdb re-hosts the immuneACCESS table, in-frame sequences only. Its copies lack some clones; in the studies checked, an unresolved V gene accounts for under half of them, and the cause for the rest is not known. V, J and clone size derive from that table, while D and trimming were established from the DNA sequence. Present in this sample are roughly 310,000 clones, 89% of which were seen just once. The ten largest clonotypes hold about 9.9% of the sample.

As concerns this clone: What antigen it recognizes has not been identified. Base qualities are not at hand, and no much larger clone is one base apart.

Relative to germline, V is 0 bases shorter and J is 3 bases shorter, with 10 bases between their ends. The germline V gene supplies CDR1 SGDLS and CDR2 YYNGEE. Including the terminal cysteine and phenylalanine, the CDR3 comprises 14 residues. Only CDR3 DNA remains: 42 bases, in frame from the first base. The sample comprised PBMCs or T cells enriched from blood (not recorded which). The chain links TRBV9 with TRBJ2-7; TRBD1 is a weak D gene call, 6 bases matching. The TCR sequence derives from a woman between 35 and 50 years old who had recovered from COVID-19. The CDR3 has the sequence CASSVGTEYYEQYF. The sequenced DNA: TGTGCCAGCAGCGTAGGGACAGAGTACTACGAGCAGTACTTC.